What follows are 20 T cell receptor beta chains derived from one specimen sequenced in a study of technical replicates of blood from a handful of donors. Sequencing used immunoSEQ multiplex PCR; TCRdb keeps in-frame clones, though not all of them. The sample includes approximately 81,000 clones, about 96% of them seen just once. The sequenced sample consisted of T cells isolated from PBMCs. The receptors were gathered from a human donor in good health.

This chain uses TRBV23-1 with TRBJ1-5, with D perhaps matching TRBD1 (5 bases). TRBV23-1 is sorted into the ORF group, with uncertain function. V was pared by 9 bases and J by 4 bases, with 13 bases between. This CDR3 is built from 13 residues. CDR3 nucleotide sequence: TGCGCCAGGGCAGCGGGGGGTAATCAGCCCCAGCATTTT. Translating it yields CARAAGGNQPQHF.

The chain carries TRBV11-3 and TRBJ2-1; 9 nucleotides line up with TRBD2. This CDR3 region has 15 residues. The junction had 7 bases not matched to a gene; V was cut back by 5 bases and J by 5 bases. Germline CDR1 is SGHNT and CDR2 is YENEEA. The CDR3 DNA reads as TGTGCCAGCAGCCGTAGCGGGAGTAGCGACAATGAGCAGTTCTTC. Translated: CASSRSGSSDNEQFF.

The chain couples TRBV10-1 to TRBJ1-4; D is possibly TRBD1 (5 bases). Trimming stripped 2 bases from V and 8 bases from J, with 18 bases between. Germline V lookup: CDR1 WNHNN, CDR2 SYGVQD (reference sequence). CDR3 length: 16 residues. As DNA, the CDR3 is TGCGCCAGCAGTGAGGGTCGCGAGGGACTTCGGGAAAAACTGTTTTTT. Its translation is CASSEGREGLREKLFF.

This rearrangement joins TRBV6-1 to TRBJ1-1; TRBD1 agrees at 7 bases. Germline CDR1 is MNHNS and CDR2 is SASEGT. J was trimmed by 0 bases and V by 8 bases; bases with no gene match: 3. The CDR3 length is 13 residues. The CDR3 sequence: CASQQGLNTEAFF. CDR3 nucleotides: TGTGCCAGCCAACAGGGGTTGAACACTGAAGCTTTCTTT.

This chain links TRBV19 with TRBJ2-2; 14 nucleotides line up with TRBD2. With V trimmed by 3 bases and J by 6 bases, 3 bases remained unmatched. CDR3 length: 16 residues. Per germline, CDR1 LNHDA and CDR2 SQIVND (reference sequence). DNA of the CDR3: TGTGCCAGTAGTATCCGACTAGCGGGGGGGCCCGGGGAGCTGTTTTTT. Amino acid sequence: CASSIRLAGGPGELFF.

The CDR3 DNA is TGTGCCAGCAGCGTAAAGGGGGGGATTAGAGATACGCAGTATTTT. It translates to CASSVKGGIRDTQYF. The chain has TRBV9 and TRBJ2-3, with D possibly matching TRBD2 (7 bases). V lost 1 base to trimming and J lost 5 bases, with 14 bases between them. The CDR3 has 15 residues. The germline gives CDR1 SGDLS, CDR2 YYNGEE. The full variable domain, with the rest looked up from reference TRBV9 and TRBJ2-3, is DSGVTQTPKHLITATGQRVTLRCSPRSGDLSVYWYQQSLDQGLQFLIQYYNGEERAKGNILERFSAQQFPDLHSELNLSSLELGDSALYFCASSVKGGIRDTQYFGPGTRLTVL.

For this clone: The junction does not match germline at one end; this may be a read error. The chain employs TRBV5-1 and TRBJ1-1; no reliable D call. Germline V gives CDR1 SGHRS, CDR2 YFSETQ. The CDR3 totals 16 residues. Here the CDR3 reads CASSFGLAFDGTGAFF. In DNA, the CDR3 is TGCGCCAGCAGCTTCGGTTTAGCGTTTGATGGCACTGGAGCTTTCTTT. Full variable domain (rest looked up from reference TRBV5-1 and TRBJ1-1): KAGVTQTPRYLIKTRGQQVTLSCSPISGHRSVSWYQQTPGQGLQFLFEYFSETQRNKGNFPGRFSGRQFSNSRSEMNVSTLELGDSALYLCASSFGLAFDGTGAFFGQGTRLTVV.

The gene calls are TRBV19 and TRBJ1-1; maybe TRBD1 (6 bases). V dropped 5 bases and J dropped 1 base, with 11 bases sitting between them. Germline CDR1 LNHDA, CDR2 SQIVND (reference sequence). The CDR3 is made up of 14 amino acids. The CDR3 region has the DNA TGTGCCAGTAGTCCAGAACAGGGGAACACTGAAGCTTTCTTT. Its protein product is CASSPEQGNTEAFF. The full variable domain, its missing parts supplied by reference TRBV19 and TRBJ1-1, is DGGITQSPKYLFRKEGQNVTLSCEQNLNHDAMYWYRQDPGQGLRLIYYSQIVNDFQKGDIAEGYSVSREKKESFPLTVTSAQKNPTAFYLCASSPEQGNTEAFFGQGTRLTVV.

V and J are TRBV18 and TRBJ2-7; D may be TRBD1 (5 bases). Germline V gene sequence: CDR1 KGHSH, CDR2 LQKENI. This CDR3 spans 15 amino acids. The ends were cut back, 0 bases at V and 3 bases at J, with 12 bases in the middle. CDR3 in DNA: TGTGCCAGCTCACCACCCACAGGAAAAGGCTACGAGCAGTACTTC. Its translation: CASSPPTGKGYEQYF.

The chain uses TRBV5-1 and TRBJ2-7, with TRBD1 matching over 7 bases. The ends lost 3 bases at V and 0 bases at J; junction bases unmatched: 3. Per germline, CDR1 SGHRS and CDR2 YFSETQ. This CDR3 region has 14 residues. The CDR3 loop is CASSWDSSSYEQYF. The CDR3 nucleotides read TGCGCCAGCAGCTGGGACAGCTCCTCCTACGAGCAGTACTTC.

The chain joins TRBV5-4 to TRBJ1-1; a weak D match, TRBD1 (5 bases). The CDR3 consists of 13 residues. The V gene's germline CDR1 is SGHNT and CDR2 YYREEE (reference sequence). Trimming took 3 bases from V and 7 from J, leaving 13 bases between them. In DNA, the CDR3 is TGTGCCAGCAGCTCTTGGGGCAGGGTTGAAGCTTTCTTT. As protein: CASSSWGRVEAFF. The complete variable domain, with remaining parts taken from reference TRBV5-4 and TRBJ1-1, reads ETGVTQSPTHLIKTRGQQVTLRCSSQSGHNTVSWYQQALGQGPQFIFQYYREEENGRGNFPPRFSGLQFPNYSSELNVNALELDDSALYLCASSSWGRVEAFFGQGTRLTVV.

The V call is TRBV19, the J call TRBJ1-1, with D unresolved. Trimming cost V 2 bases and J 10 bases, with 20 bases left between them. CDR1 LNHDA and CDR2 SQIVND come from the germline V gene (reference sequence). The CDR3 covers 15 residues. CDR3 bases: TGTGCCAGTAGTATACACGCTTACCACAGCCTCACAGCTTTCTTT. Protein: CASSIHAYHSLTAFF.

This rearrangement joins TRBV4-1 to TRBJ2-5; D uncertain. Trimming removed 3 bases at V and 5 bases at J, with 13 bases between. Germline V gene lookup returns CDR1 MGHRA and CDR2 YSYEKL. The CDR3 has 14 amino acids. The CDR3 DNA follows: TGCGCCAGCAGCCAGGCCGCAGGATGGGAGACCCAGTACTTC. Protein: CASSQAAGWETQYF.

V gene TRBV9 combines with J gene TRBJ1-2; D may be TRBD1 (6 bases). The CDR3 sequence is 14 residues long. Between the trimmed V and J ends, which lost 2 bases and 8 bases, there was a span of 16 bases. Germline V gene data show CDR1 as SGDLS and CDR2 as YYNGEE. For the CDR3, the DNA is TGTGCCAGCAGCGTGCTGGGGGCTTCGGGGGGCTACACCTTC. Its protein is CASSVLGASGGYTF.

The gene calls are TRBV19 and TRBJ1-2, with unresolved D. The V and J ends lost 3 bases and 2 bases respectively, with 13 bases between them. The CDR3 consists of 15 residues. Looked up from germline, CDR1 is LNHDA and CDR2 is SQIVND (reference sequence). CDR3 residues: CASSIIRGENYGYTF. CDR3 nucleotides: TGTGCCAGTAGTATTATTCGGGGAGAGAACTATGGCTACACCTTC.

The chain couples TRBV6-6 to TRBJ2-5, with D possibly matching TRBD2 (5 bases). Germline CDR1 is MNHNY and CDR2 is SVGAGI (reference sequence). Trimming shortened V by 6 bases and J by 5 bases, and 7 bases separated the two germline ends. CDR3 length equals 11 residues. This CDR3 reads CASSRGETQYF. The CDR3 DNA follows: TGTGCCAGCAGCCGAGGGGAGACCCAGTACTTC.

This chain links TRBV25-1 with TRBJ2-1; 10 bases fit TRBD2. The CDR3 is 16 residues long. The V gene's germline CDR1 is MGHDK and CDR2 SYGVNS. V trimming: 5 bases; J trimming: 2 bases; junction bases outside the gene matches: 6. The CDR3 DNA sequence: TGTGCCAGCAGTAACCCTAGCGGGAGTCCCTACAATGAGCAGTTCTTC. Protein sequence: CASSNPSGSPYNEQFF. Combining the CDR3 with reference TRBV25-1 and TRBJ2-1 gives the whole variable domain EADIYQTPRYLVIGTGKKITLECSQTMGHDKMYWYQQDPGMELHLIHYSYGVNSTEKGDLSSESTVSRIRTEHFPLTLESARPSHTSQYLCASSNPSGSPYNEQFFGPGTRLTVL.

This chain links TRBV27 with TRBJ1-1, with D perhaps matching TRBD1 (5 bases). Germline V CDR1 and CDR2: MNHEY, SMNVEV (reference sequence). Trimming took off 4 bases at V and 0 bases at J, with 9 bases between the two ends. This CDR3 region has 14 residues. The CDR3 DNA is TGTGCCAGCAGTTCTGACAGATTGAACACTGAAGCTTTCTTT. Protein: CASSSDRLNTEAFF.

The rearrangement uses TRBV21-1 and TRBJ1-5. TRBV21-1 is assigned pseudogene status. This CDR3 region has 15 residues. The DNA of the CDR3 is TGTGCCAGCAGCAACCCGAGGGCCGGGGGTCAGCCCCAGCATTTT. Protein sequence: CASSNPRAGGQPQHF.

The rearrangement joins TRBV7-9 to TRBJ2-1, with 9 positions matching TRBD2. After removal of 7 bases from V and 4 bases from J, the junction contained 2 bases not matched to a gene. This CDR3 spans 13 amino acids. CDR1 and CDR2 from the germline V gene are SEHNR and FQNEAQ (reference sequence). For the CDR3, the DNA is TGTGCCAGCATGGGACTAGCTTACAATGAGCAGTTCTTC. It specifies CASMGLAYNEQFF. Filled out from reference TRBV7-9 and TRBJ2-1, the complete variable domain reads DTGVSQNPRHKITKRGQNVTFRCDPISEHNRLYWYRQTLGQGPEFLTYFQNEAQLEKSRLLSDRFSAERPKGSFSTLEIQRTEQGDSAMYLCASMGLAYNEQFFGPGTRLTVL.